This entry lists 30 T cell receptor beta chains sequenced from one sample in a study of T-cell reconstitution after alpha-beta-depleted transplantation in children. Using unique molecular identifiers, the investigators prepared the TCRbeta library. TCRdb re-called the PCR reads through MiXCR, storing one row per CDR3 protein. The data show 250,000 to 300,000 distinct CDR3 sequences, around 7.3% seen once. For these TCRs, the target antigens are not known. The study's findings and limits: Fresh T-cell production supplied most of the T-cell counts and diversity seen one year after transplant.

This material consisted of peripheral blood, taken 360 days after TCRalphabeta/CD19-depleted stem cell transplant. The origin of the receptors is a female patient aged 2-15 years who had a stem cell transplant for Fanconi anemia, so the T cells may come from the graft donor.

This chain joins TRBV7-6 and TRBJ1-2; perhaps TRBD1 as D (5 bases). Germline assignment: CDR1 SGHVS and CDR2 FNYEAQ. This CDR3 spans 15 amino acids. Trimming removed 1 base at V and 4 bases at J, with 13 bases between. The DNA of the CDR3 is TGTGCCAGCAGCTTAGAGGCAGGGAGCCTCTATGGCTACACCTTC. It codes for CASSLEAGSLYGYTF.

At least ten counts were recorded for this clonotype. The CDR3 loop is CASSLSNSPLHF. The CDR3, as DNA: TGTGCCAGCAGCTTGAGCAATTCACCCCTCCACTTT. The genes are TRBV5-4 and TRBJ1-6; no reliable D call. CDR3 length: 12 residues. Between the trimmed V and J ends, which lost 1 base and 7 bases, there was a span of 3 bases. Germline V lookup: CDR1 SGHNT, CDR2 YYREEE (reference sequence). Complete variable domain (other parts from reference TRBV5-4 and TRBJ1-6): ETGVTQSPTHLIKTRGQQVTLRCSSQSGHNTVSWYQQALGQGPQFIFQYYREEENGRGNFPPRFSGLQFPNYSSELNVNALELDDSALYLCASSLSNSPLHFGNGTRLTVT.

The rearrangement uses TRBV5-1 and TRBJ2-4; 7 bases line up with TRBD1. This CDR3 is built from 17 residues. The V and J ends lost 3 bases and 0 bases, in that order; junction bases with no gene match: 9. Looked up from germline, CDR1 is SGHRS and CDR2 is YFSETQ. CDR3 in DNA: TGCGCCAGCAGCTCACGTCCCGGGACAGTAGCCAAAAACATTCAGTACTTC. Translation: CASSSRPGTVAKNIQYF. Full variable domain (missing parts from reference TRBV5-1 and TRBJ2-4): KAGVTQTPRYLIKTRGQQVTLSCSPISGHRSVSWYQQTPGQGLQFLFEYFSETQRNKGNFPGRFSGRQFSNSRSEMNVSTLELGDSALYLCASSSRPGTVAKNIQYFGAGTRLSVL.

This clonotype was seen ten or more times. The chain is built from TRBV10-3 and TRBJ2-3; D unclear. V lost 0 bases and J lost 6, with 4 bases in between. Germline V gene data show CDR1 as ENHRY and CDR2 as SYGVKD. CDR3 length: 12 residues. The CDR3 is CAISESSDTQYF. DNA of the CDR3: TGTGCCATCAGTGAGTCTTCCGATACGCAGTATTTT.

This clonotype was seen at least ten times. The chain carries TRBV12-3 or TRBV12-4 and TRBJ1-2, with 7 bases fitting TRBD1. Losses at the gene ends were 3 bases for V and 2 bases for J; bases not matched to a gene: 3. The CDR3 runs 14 residues. As DNA, the CDR3 is TGTGCCAGCAGTTTCAGGGGGTTCAACTATGGCTACACCTTC. Its protein product is CASSFRGFNYGYTF.

With regard to this clonotype: A read error is likely, as this CDR3 ends without the conserved phenylalanine or tryptophan. The DNA is left out, because the CDR3 cannot be placed on it with certainty; the CDR3 is given as TCRdb lists it. This chain links TRBV21-1 with TRBJ1-2; TRBD1 was called by the table and not checked on the DNA. TRBV21-1 is a pseudogene. The CDR3 adds up to 15 amino acids, both ends counted. CDR3 in amino acids: CASRSRDRANYGYTY.

This clonotype came up many times. The rearrangement links TRBV7-9 to TRBJ2-7, with D perhaps matching TRBD2 (6 bases). Trimming removed 4 bases from V and 3 bases from J, with 10 bases in between. In germline, CDR1 is SEHNR, CDR2 FQNEAQ (reference sequence). The CDR3 spans 13 residues. CDR3 sequence reads: CASSSGGNYEQYF. The CDR3 coding sequence is TGTGCCAGCAGCTCTGGCGGGAACTACGAGCAGTACTTC.

The gene calls are TRBV7-9 and TRBJ2-2; no firm D call. CDR1 is SEHNR, CDR2 FQNEAQ, per germline (reference sequence). The CDR3 has 17 amino acids. The germline V and J ends were trimmed by 5 bases and 4 bases, with 20 bases remaining between them. The DNA for the CDR3 is TGTGCCAGCAGCCCCGCAATGGGCCTTTGGATCACCGGGGAGCTGTTTTTT. It translates to CASSPAMGLWITGELFF.

There are many counts of this clonotype. The chain recombines TRBV7-2 with TRBJ1-5; possibly TRBD1 for D (5 bases). Germline V lookup: CDR1 SGHTA, CDR2 FQGNSA. The V end lost 6 bases, the J end lost 2 bases, and 8 bases lay between the germline ends. The CDR3 has 13 residues. DNA for the CDR3: TGTGCCAGCAGGGGGGACGGCAATCAGCCCCAGCATTTT. Its protein is CASRGDGNQPQHF.

In nucleotides, the CDR3 is TGCGCCAGCAGCTATGCGGGACTAGCGGGGGCCAACACCGGGGAGCTGTTTTTT. Protein: CASSYAGLAGANTGELFF. The rearrangement links TRBV5-1 to TRBJ2-2, with 14 bases aligning to TRBD2. In germline, CDR1 is SGHRS, CDR2 YFSETQ. The CDR3 length is 18 residues. V shed 3 bases, J shed 2 bases, and the junction held 6 bases outside the gene matches. The whole variable domain, filled in from reference TRBV5-1 and TRBJ2-2, reads KAGVTQTPRYLIKTRGQQVTLSCSPISGHRSVSWYQQTPGQGLQFLFEYFSETQRNKGNFPGRFSGRQFSNSRSEMNVSTLELGDSALYLCASSYAGLAGANTGELFFGEGSRLTVL.

This clonotype was counted ten times or more. The rearrangement links TRBV27 to TRBJ2-5; no definite D call. The CDR3 is made up of 14 amino acids. The V end was cut by 3 bases, the J end by 9 bases, with 17 bases between. Germline-derived CDR1 and CDR2 are MNHEY and SMNVEV (reference sequence). CDR3 sequence: CASSFLGVRWAQYF. CDR3 DNA sequence: TGTGCCAGCAGTTTCTTGGGTGTCCGATGGGCCCAGTACTTC.

This clonotype was detected many times. This sequence joins TRBV12-3 or TRBV12-4 and TRBJ1-1; D gene unclear. This CDR3 has 14 residues. V was clipped by 7 bases and J by 4 bases, with 16 bases between them. DNA for the CDR3: TGTGCCAGCACCCTTCGAGCACAGCCCACTGAAGCTTTCTTT. Encoded protein: CASTLRAQPTEAFF.

This clonotype was detected ten times or more. V gene TRBV7-3 combines with J gene TRBJ2-5; 10 nucleotides agree with TRBD2. J lost 1 base, V lost 1 base, and 12 bases had no gene match. This CDR3 spans 19 amino acids. Germline assignment: CDR1 SGHTA and CDR2 FQGTGA. CDR3 residues: CASSLISGISGGSQETQYF. In nucleotides, the CDR3 is TGTGCCAGCAGCTTAATTAGTGGAATTAGCGGGGGGTCCCAAGAGACCCAGTACTTC.

This clonotype was detected many times. This sequence joins TRBV7-9 and TRBJ2-1; D possibly corresponds to TRBD2 (5 bases). The germline V gene has CDR1 SEHNR and CDR2 FQNEAQ (reference sequence). Between the trimmed V and J ends, which lost 6 bases and 7 bases, there was a span of 16 bases. The CDR3 has 14 amino acids. The CDR3 sequence: CASRTSGEWNEQFF. The CDR3 nucleotides read TGTGCCAGCAGGACTTCCGGGGAGTGGAATGAGCAGTTCTTC.

This clonotype was picked up many times. The CDR3 coding sequence is TGTGCCAGCAAGTTTTCGGGTTCTAGCGAGCAGTACTTC. This gives the protein CASKFSGSSEQYF. The chain has TRBV27 and TRBJ2-7; unclear D gene. V was shortened by 7 bases and J by 6 bases, with 16 bases between the two germline ends. This CDR3 comprises 13 residues. Germline V gene lookup returns CDR1 MNHEY and CDR2 SMNVEV (reference sequence).

This clonotype was seen repeatedly, ten times or more. V gene TRBV20-1 combines with J gene TRBJ2-2; D is perhaps TRBD2 (5 bases). The germline V gene has CDR1 DFQATT and CDR2 SNEGSKA (reference sequence). V was pared by 3 bases and J by 1 base, with 18 bases between. The CDR3 runs 17 residues. The CDR3 nucleotides are TGCAGTGCTAGCTTGCACGGACTTTCAGGGAACACCGGGGAGCTGTTTTTT. Translated, it gives CSASLHGLSGNTGELFF.

There are many counts of this clonotype. CDR3 sequence reads: CASSLAQGVRNEQFF. The CDR3 nucleotides are TGTGCCAGCAGCTTAGCACAGGGGGTTCGGAATGAGCAGTTCTTC. The chain carries TRBV7-8 and TRBJ2-1; 8 bases are a match to TRBD1. The trim removed 0 bases at V and 7 bases at J, leaving 5 bases unmatched. Germline V gene data show CDR1 as SGHVS and CDR2 as FQNEAQ. This CDR3 contains 15 residues.

This clonotype was seen a handful of times. This sequence joins TRBV5-6 and TRBJ1-1; 10 positions match TRBD1. Germline CDR1 and CDR2: SGHDT and YYEEEE. The CDR3 has 14 residues. J lost 5 bases, V lost 2 bases, and 3 bases had no gene match. CDR3 region: CASSFPGQGTEAFF. Here the CDR3 DNA reads TGTGCCAGCAGCTTTCCGGGACAGGGGACTGAAGCTTTCTTT.

The chain uses TRBV25-1 and TRBJ2-3, with D unresolved. V was clipped by 3 bases and J by 5 bases, with 9 bases between them. The CDR3 length is 13 residues. CDR1 is MGHDK and CDR2 is SYGVNS in the germline V gene. The CDR3 loop reads CASSEERRDTQYF. The CDR3 nucleotides read TGTGCCAGCAGTGAGGAAAGGAGAGATACGCAGTATTTT.

The sample holds many counts of this clonotype. The V call is TRBV7-9, the J call TRBJ1-1; D not certain. Germline CDR1 is SEHNR and CDR2 is FQNEAQ (reference sequence). The CDR3 runs 13 residues. V lost 0 bases and J 3 bases, leaving 5 bases between the germline ends. This CDR3 reads CASSLAGDTEAFF. For the CDR3, the DNA is TGTGCCAGCAGCTTAGCGGGCGACACTGAAGCTTTCTTT. Based on the CDR3 plus reference TRBV7-9 and TRBJ1-1, the full variable domain is DTGVSQNPRHKITKRGQNVTFRCDPISEHNRLYWYRQTLGQGPEFLTYFQNEAQLEKSRLLSDRFSAERPKGSFSTLEIQRTEQGDSAMYLCASSLAGDTEAFFGQGTRLTVV.

This CDR3 reads CASSPVSPQSNQPQHF. CDR3 coding DNA: TGTGCCAGCTCACCAGTATCACCCCAAAGCAATCAGCCCCAGCATTTT. The rearrangement joins TRBV18 to TRBJ1-5; no firm D call. V lost 2 bases to trimming and J lost 1 base, with 12 bases between them. Germline assignment: CDR1 KGHSH and CDR2 LQKENI. The CDR3 has 16 amino acids.

This clonotype was picked up many times. The gene calls are TRBV6-5 and TRBJ1-6; no reliable D call. V shed 3 bases and J shed 7 bases, with 13 bases lying between them. Germline V lookup: CDR1 MNHEY, CDR2 SVGAGI. This CDR3 region has 15 residues. CDR3 amino acids: CASSYRPKGNSPLHF. In nucleotides, the CDR3 is TGTGCCAGCAGTTATAGACCGAAAGGGAATTCACCCCTCCACTTT.

This clonotype was counted between two and nine times. The chain links TRBV2 to TRBJ2-5, with TRBD2 as a possible D gene (5 bases). The CDR3 totals 14 residues. V lost 4 bases and J lost 0, with 9 bases in between. Germline CDR1 SNHLY, CDR2 FYNNEI. In nucleotides, the CDR3 is TGTGCCAGCAGTGCGACTATGTACCAAGAGACCCAGTACTTC. Translated, it gives CASSATMYQETQYF.

This clonotype was seen ten or more times. The V and J genes are TRBV12-3 or TRBV12-4 and TRBJ2-1; TRBD2 matches 10 bases. V trimming: 6 bases; J trimming: 4 bases; junction bases outside the gene matches: 6. The CDR3 is 15 residues long. The CDR3 reads CASSQLAGTYNEQFF. CDR3 sequence (DNA): TGTGCCAGCAGCCAACTAGCGGGGACTTACAATGAGCAGTTCTTC.

This clonotype showed up just a few times. The chain couples TRBV7-2 to TRBJ2-3, with a weak D call TRBD2 (7 bases). V was pared by 0 bases and J by 6 bases, with 13 bases between. Germline loops: CDR1 SGHTA, CDR2 FQGNSA. The CDR3 spans 15 residues. The CDR3 region is CASSLAGGAWDTQYF. The CDR3 DNA follows: TGTGCCAGCAGCTTAGCGGGGGGGGCGTGGGATACGCAGTATTTT.

In this sample, this clonotype turned up many times. The chain is built from TRBV20-1 and TRBJ2-5, with a weak D call TRBD1 (7 bases). The CDR3 runs to 14 residues. Looked up from germline, CDR1 is DFQATT and CDR2 is SNEGSKA (reference sequence). V dropped 2 bases and J dropped 9 bases, with 19 bases sitting between them. The DNA for the CDR3 is TGCAGTGCTAGATCTGGAGGGGGCTGGGCGGCCCAGTACTTC. This encodes CSARSGGGWAAQYF.

This clonotype was observed many times. The DNA of the CDR3 is TGTGCCAGCAGGCGACAGGGGAATGGCTACACCTTC. This gives the protein CASRRQGNGYTF. The gene calls are TRBV12-3 or TRBV12-4 and TRBJ1-2; 8 nucleotides agree with TRBD1. The CDR3 spans 12 residues. Unmatched junction bases numbered 3, after V lost 6 bases and J lost 6 bases.

The genes are TRBV28 and TRBJ1-4; no reliable D call. Germline V CDR1 and CDR2: MDHEN, SYDVKM. Trimming stripped 5 bases from V and 5 bases from J, with 3 bases between. The CDR3 has 11 residues. CDR3 amino acids: CASSPNEKLFF. The CDR3 DNA follows: TGTGCCAGCAGTCCCAATGAAAAACTGTTTTTT.

V and J are TRBV18 and TRBJ2-5; D gene ambiguous. The germline CDR1 and CDR2 sequences are KGHSH and LQKENI. V lost 1 base and J lost 5, with 14 bases in between. The CDR3 totals 15 residues. The DNA for the CDR3 is TGTGCCAGCTCACCACAATCTTCCAAAAGGGAGACCCAGTACTTC. This sequence encodes CASSPQSSKRETQYF.

The rearrangement links TRBV30 to TRBJ1-5, with D possibly matching TRBD1 (5 bases). V lost 3 bases and J 5 bases, leaving 8 bases between the germline ends. The CDR3 covers 12 residues. Germline V gene lookup returns CDR1 GTSNPN and CDR2 SVGIG (reference sequence). In DNA form, the CDR3 reads TGTGCCTGGAGGCGAGGGGATCAGCCCCAGCATTTT. Protein product: CAWRRGDQPQHF.